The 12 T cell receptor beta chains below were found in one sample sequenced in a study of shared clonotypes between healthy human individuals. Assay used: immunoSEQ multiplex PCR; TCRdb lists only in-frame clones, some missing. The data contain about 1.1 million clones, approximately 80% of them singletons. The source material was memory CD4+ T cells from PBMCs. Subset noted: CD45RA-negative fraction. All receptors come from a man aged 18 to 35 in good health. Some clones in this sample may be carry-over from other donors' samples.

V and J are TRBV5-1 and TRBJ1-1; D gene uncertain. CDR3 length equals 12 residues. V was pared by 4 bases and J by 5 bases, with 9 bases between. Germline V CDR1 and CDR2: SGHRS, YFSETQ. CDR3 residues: CASSDRQTEAFF. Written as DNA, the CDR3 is TGCGCCAGCAGCGACCGACAAACTGAAGCTTTCTTT. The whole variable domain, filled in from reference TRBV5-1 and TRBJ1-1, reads KAGVTQTPRYLIKTRGQQVTLSCSPISGHRSVSWYQQTPGQGLQFLFEYFSETQRNKGNFPGRFSGRQFSNSRSEMNVSTLELGDSALYLCASSDRQTEAFFGQGTRLTVV.

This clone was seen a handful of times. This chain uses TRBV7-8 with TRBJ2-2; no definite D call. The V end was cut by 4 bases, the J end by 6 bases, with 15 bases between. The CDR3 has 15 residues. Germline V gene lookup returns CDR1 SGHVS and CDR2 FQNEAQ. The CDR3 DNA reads TGTGCCAGCAGCTCCCGGCCGCAGGTAGCCGGGGAGCTGTTTTTT. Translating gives CASSSRPQVAGELFF. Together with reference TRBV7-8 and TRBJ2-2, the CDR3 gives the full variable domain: GAGVSQSPRYKVAKRGQDVALRCDPISGHVSLFWYQQALGQGPEFLTYFQNEAQLDKSGLPSDRFFAERPEGSVSTLKIQRTQQEDSAVYLCASSSRPQVAGELFFGEGSRLTVL.

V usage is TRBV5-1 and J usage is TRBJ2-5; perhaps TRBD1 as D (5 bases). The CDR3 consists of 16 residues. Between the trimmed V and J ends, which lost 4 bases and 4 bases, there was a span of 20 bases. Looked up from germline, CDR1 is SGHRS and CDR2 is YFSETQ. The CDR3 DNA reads TGCGCCAGCAGCAAGGACACCGGAAGGAACCTAGAGACCCAGTACTTC. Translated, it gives CASSKDTGRNLETQYF. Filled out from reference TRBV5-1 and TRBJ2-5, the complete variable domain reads KAGVTQTPRYLIKTRGQQVTLSCSPISGHRSVSWYQQTPGQGLQFLFEYFSETQRNKGNFPGRFSGRQFSNSRSEMNVSTLELGDSALYLCASSKDTGRNLETQYFGPGTRLLVL.

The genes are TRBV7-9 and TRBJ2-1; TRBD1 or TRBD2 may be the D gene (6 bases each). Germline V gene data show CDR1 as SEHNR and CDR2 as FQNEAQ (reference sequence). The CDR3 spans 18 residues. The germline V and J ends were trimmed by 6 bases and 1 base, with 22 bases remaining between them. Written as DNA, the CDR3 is TGTGCCAGCAGTCGGTTGGGGGGCCGAGCAAATTCCTACAATGAGCAGTTCTTC. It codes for CASSRLGGRANSYNEQFF.

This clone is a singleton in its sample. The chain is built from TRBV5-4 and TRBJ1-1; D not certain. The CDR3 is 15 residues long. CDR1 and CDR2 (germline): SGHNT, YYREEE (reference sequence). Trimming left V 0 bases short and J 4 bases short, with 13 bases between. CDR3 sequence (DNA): TGTGCCAGCAGCTTGGAGCGGGAGGTAGGCACTGAAGCTTTCTTT. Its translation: CASSLEREVGTEAFF.

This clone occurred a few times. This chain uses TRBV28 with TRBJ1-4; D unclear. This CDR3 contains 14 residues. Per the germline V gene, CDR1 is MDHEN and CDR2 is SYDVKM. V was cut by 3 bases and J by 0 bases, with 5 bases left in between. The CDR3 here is CASSFKPTNEKLFF. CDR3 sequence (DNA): TGTGCCAGCAGTTTCAAACCAACTAATGAAAAACTGTTTTTT.

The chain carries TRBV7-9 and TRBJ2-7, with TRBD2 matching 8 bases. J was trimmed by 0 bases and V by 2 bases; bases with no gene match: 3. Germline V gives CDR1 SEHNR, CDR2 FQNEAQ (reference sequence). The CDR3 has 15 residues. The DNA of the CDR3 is TGTGCCAGCAGCTTAACAGGGACTAGCTCCTACGAGCAGTACTTC. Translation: CASSLTGTSSYEQYF.

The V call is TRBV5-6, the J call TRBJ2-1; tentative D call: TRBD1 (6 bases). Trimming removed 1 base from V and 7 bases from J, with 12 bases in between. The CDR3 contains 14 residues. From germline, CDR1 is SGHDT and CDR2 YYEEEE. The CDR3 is CASSLRQGMNEQFF. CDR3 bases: TGTGCCAGCAGCTTGCGGCAGGGGATGAATGAGCAGTTCTTC.

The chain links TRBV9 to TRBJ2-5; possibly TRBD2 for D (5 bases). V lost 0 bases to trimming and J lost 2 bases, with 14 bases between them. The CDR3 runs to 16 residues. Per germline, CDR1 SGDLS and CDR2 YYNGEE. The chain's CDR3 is CASSVGGGGDQETQYF. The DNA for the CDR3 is TGTGCCAGCAGCGTAGGTGGAGGAGGCGATCAAGAGACCCAGTACTTC.

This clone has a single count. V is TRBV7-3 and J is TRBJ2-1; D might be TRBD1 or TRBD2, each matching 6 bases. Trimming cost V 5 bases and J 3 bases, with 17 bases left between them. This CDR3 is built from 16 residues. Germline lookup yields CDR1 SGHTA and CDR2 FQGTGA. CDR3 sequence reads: CASSLLGGLNYNEQFF. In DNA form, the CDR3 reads TGTGCCAGCAGCCTCCTTGGGGGGCTCAACTACAATGAGCAGTTCTTC.

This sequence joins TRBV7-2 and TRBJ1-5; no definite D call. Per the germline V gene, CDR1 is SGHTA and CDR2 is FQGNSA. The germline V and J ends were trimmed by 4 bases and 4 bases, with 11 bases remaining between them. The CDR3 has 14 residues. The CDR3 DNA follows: TGTGCCAGCAGCTCGTTACTAATAAATCAGCCCCAGCATTTT. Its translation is CASSSLLINQPQHF.

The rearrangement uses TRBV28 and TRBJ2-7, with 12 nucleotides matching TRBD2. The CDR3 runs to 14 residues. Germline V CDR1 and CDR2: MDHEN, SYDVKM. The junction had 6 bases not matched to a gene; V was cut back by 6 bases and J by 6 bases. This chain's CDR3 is CASRPSGRAAEQYF. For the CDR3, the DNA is TGTGCCAGCAGACCTAGCGGGAGGGCCGCCGAGCAGTACTTC.